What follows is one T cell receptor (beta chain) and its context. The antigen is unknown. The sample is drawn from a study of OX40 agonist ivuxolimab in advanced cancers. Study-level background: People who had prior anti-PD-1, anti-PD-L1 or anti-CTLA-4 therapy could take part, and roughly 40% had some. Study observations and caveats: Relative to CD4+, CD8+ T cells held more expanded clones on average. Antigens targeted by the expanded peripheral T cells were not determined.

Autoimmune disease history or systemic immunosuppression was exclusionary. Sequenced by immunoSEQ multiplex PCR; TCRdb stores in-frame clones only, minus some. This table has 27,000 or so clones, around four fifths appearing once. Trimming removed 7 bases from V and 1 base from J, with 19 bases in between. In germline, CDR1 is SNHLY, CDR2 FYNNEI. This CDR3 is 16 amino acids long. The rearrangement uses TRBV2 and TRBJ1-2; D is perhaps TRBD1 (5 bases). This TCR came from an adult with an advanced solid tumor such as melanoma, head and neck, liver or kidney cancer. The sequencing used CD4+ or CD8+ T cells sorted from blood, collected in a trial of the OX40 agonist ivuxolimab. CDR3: CASIRMGGEVNYGYTF. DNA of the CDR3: TGTGCCAGCATCCGGATGGGGGGAGAAGTTAACTATGGCTACACCTTC.